The clone carrying this T cell receptor beta chain was counted only a few times. What it recognizes is unknown. Conversion of TCR transcripts into cDNA relied on 5'RACE template switching, which added a universal primer site and UMIs. TCRdb itself ran the 5' RACE reads through MiXCR, one entry per CDR3 protein. There are hundreds of thousands of distinct CDR3 sequences in the sample; 8.7% occur only once, and about a sixth lies in the top ten. The sample is drawn from a study of T cells after yellow fever vaccination. Whole-study findings and limits: A secondary response was less intense yet reached its peak sooner, at day 5 versus 15. Contamination by abundant bulk-population clonotypes could be present in FACS-sorted repertoires.

The CDR3 covers 14 residues. The V end was cut by 5 bases, the J end by 0 bases, with 10 bases between. CDR1 is LNHDA, CDR2 SQIVND, per germline (reference sequence). V is TRBV19 and J is TRBJ1-2; D unclear. This clonotype was obtained from a man between 18 and 35 years old who received the YFV17D yellow fever vaccine. The specimen comprised PBMCs, sampled on the day of the first yellow fever vaccination. CDR3 DNA sequence: TGTGCCAGTAGTGGTCAGTTAGCTAACTATGGCTACACCTTC. Translating gives CASSGQLANYGYTF.